This T cell receptor beta chain stems from a study of Ad26.COV2.S vaccination and SARS-CoV-2 variants. Notes on the study in general: Substantial breadth in spike-specific CD8+ and CD4+ T cell responses was reportedly seen after vaccination. Similar non-spike TCR breadth was seen in vaccine and placebo recipients. Higher spike-specific TCR breadth was found in vaccine recipients than in placebo recipients.

The CDR3 is 13 amino acids. Trimming removed 6 bases from V and 6 bases from J, with 12 bases in between. Looked up from germline, CDR1 is WNHNN and CDR2 is SYGVQD (reference sequence). As for this clone: Its target is not known.

The repertoire was sequenced with immunoSEQ multiplex PCR; TCRdb's copy has only in-frame clones and lacks some. The sample contains some 180,000 clones, about 83% of which appear only once. Sequenced material: peripheral blood, taken after recovery from COVID-19. V is TRBV10-1 and J is TRBJ2-1; D gene unclear. The receptor comes from a human donor who had recovered from COVID-19. The CDR3 protein is CASSPGSTNEQFF. Here the CDR3 DNA reads TGCGCCAGCAGCCCCGGCAGCACCAATGAGCAGTTCTTC.